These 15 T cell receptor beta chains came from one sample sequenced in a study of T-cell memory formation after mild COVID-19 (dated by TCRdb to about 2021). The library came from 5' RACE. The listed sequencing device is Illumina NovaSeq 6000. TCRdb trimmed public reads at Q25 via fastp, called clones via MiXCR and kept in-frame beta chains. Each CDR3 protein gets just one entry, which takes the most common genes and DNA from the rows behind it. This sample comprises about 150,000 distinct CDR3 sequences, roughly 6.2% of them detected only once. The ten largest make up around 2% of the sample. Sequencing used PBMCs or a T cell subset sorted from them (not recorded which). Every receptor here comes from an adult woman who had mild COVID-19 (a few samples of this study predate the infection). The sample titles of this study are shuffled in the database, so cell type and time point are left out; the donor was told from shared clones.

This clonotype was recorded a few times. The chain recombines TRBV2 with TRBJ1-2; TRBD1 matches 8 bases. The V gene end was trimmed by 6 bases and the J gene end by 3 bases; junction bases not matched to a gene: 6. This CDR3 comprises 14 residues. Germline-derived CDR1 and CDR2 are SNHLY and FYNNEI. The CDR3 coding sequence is TGTGCCAGCAGGTCGGACAGGGCCTACTATGGCTACACCTTC. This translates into CASRSDRAYYGYTF.

The CDR3 sequence is CSVPRIAGGPFEQYF. The DNA for the CDR3 is TGCAGCGTTCCCCGAATAGCGGGGGGGCCGTTCGAGCAGTACTTC. This chain connects TRBV29-1 to TRBJ2-7; 11 positions match TRBD2. This CDR3 is 15 amino acids long. With 5 bases clipped from V and 6 bases from J, the junction kept 12 bases outside the gene matches. The V gene's germline CDR1 is SQVTM and CDR2 ANQGSEA.

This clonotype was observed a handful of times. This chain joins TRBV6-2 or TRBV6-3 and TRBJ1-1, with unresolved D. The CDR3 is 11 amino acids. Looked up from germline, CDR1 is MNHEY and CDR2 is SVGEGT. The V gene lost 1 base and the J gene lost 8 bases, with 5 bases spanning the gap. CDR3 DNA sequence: TGTGCCAGCAGTTACTTGCGGGAAGCTTTCTTT. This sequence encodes CASSYLREAFF.

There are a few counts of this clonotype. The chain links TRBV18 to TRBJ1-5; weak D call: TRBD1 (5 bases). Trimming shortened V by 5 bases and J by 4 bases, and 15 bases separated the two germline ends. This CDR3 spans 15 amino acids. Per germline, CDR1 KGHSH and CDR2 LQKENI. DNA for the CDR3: TGTGCCAGCTCAACCGGGGACGGCAGAAATCAGCCCCAGCATTTT. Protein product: CASSTGDGRNQPQHF. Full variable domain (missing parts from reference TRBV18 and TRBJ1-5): NAGVMQNPRHLVRRRGQEARLRCSPMKGHSHVYWYRQLPEEGLKFMVYLQKENIIDESGMPKERFSAEFPKEGPSILRIQQVVRGDSAAYFCASSTGDGRNQPQHFGDGTRLSIL.

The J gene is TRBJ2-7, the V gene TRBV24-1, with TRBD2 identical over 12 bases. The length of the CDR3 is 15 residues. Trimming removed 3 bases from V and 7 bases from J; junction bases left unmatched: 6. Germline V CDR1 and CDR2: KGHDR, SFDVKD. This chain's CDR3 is CATSDPTSGSCEQYF. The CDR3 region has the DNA TGTGCCACCAGTGATCCGACTAGCGGGAGTTGTGAGCAGTACTTC.

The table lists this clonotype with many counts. The CDR3 reads CASSPNSVAGASTDTQYF. For the CDR3, the DNA is TGTGCCAGCAGCCCGAATTCGGTAGCGGGAGCCTCCACAGATACGCAGTATTTT. This chain links TRBV7-2 with TRBJ2-3, with 9 bases aligning to TRBD2. V shed 5 bases, J shed 2 bases, and the junction held 14 bases outside the gene matches. This CDR3 spans 18 amino acids. The germline V gene encodes CDR1 SGHTA and CDR2 FQGNSA.

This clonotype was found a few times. CDR3 in amino acids: CAWSPTNTEAFF. The DNA for the CDR3 is TGTGCCTGGAGCCCTACGAACACTGAAGCTTTCTTT. The genes are TRBV30 and TRBJ1-1, with unresolved D. Between the trimmed V and J ends, which lost 3 bases and 1 base, there was a span of 6 bases. CDR3 length equals 12 residues. Germline CDR1 GTSNPN, CDR2 SVGIG (reference sequence).

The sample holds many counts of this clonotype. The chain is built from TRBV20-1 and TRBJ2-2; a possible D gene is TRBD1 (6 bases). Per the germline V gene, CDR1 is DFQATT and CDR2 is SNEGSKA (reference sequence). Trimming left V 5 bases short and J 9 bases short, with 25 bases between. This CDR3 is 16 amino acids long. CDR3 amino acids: CSAYSWGQGSDRELFF. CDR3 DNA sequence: TGCAGTGCTTACTCCTGGGGGCAGGGGTCCGACCGGGAGCTGTTTTTT.

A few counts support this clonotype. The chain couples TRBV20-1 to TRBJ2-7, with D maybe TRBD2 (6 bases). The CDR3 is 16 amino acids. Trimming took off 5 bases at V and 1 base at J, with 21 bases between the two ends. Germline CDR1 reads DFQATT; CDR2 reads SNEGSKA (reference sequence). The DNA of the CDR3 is TGCAGTGCTTCCGGGACTCTAAAGGATCTGTCCTACGAGCAGTACTTC. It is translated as CSASGTLKDLSYEQYF.

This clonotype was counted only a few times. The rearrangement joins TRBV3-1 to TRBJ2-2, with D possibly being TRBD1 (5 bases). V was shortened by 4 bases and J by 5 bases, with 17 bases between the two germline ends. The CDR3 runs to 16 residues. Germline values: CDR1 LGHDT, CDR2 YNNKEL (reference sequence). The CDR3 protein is CASSRSGPKGTGELFF. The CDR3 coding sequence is TGTGCCAGCAGCCGTTCCGGCCCCAAGGGGACCGGGGAGCTGTTTTTT.

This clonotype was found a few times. CDR3 sequence reads: CASSMAGGPDTQYF. The CDR3 DNA reads TGTGCCAGTAGTATGGCGGGGGGGCCAGATACGCAGTATTTT. V gene TRBV19 combines with J gene TRBJ2-3; TRBD2 agrees at 9 bases. With 3 bases clipped from V and 4 bases from J, the junction kept 2 bases outside the gene matches. From germline, CDR1 is LNHDA and CDR2 SQIVND (reference sequence). This CDR3 region has 14 residues.

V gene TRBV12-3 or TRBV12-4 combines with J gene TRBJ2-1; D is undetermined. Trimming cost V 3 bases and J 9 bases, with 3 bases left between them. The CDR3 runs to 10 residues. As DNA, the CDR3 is TGTGCCAGCAGTTTGCGTGAGCAGTTCTTC. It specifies CASSLREQFF.

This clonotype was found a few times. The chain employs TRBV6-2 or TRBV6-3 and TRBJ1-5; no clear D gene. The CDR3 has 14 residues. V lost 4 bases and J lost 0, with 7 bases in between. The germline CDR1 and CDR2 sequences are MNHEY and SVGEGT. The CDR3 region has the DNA TGTGCCAGCAGTTTGCAACATAGCAATCAGCCCCAGCATTTT. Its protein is CASSLQHSNQPQHF.

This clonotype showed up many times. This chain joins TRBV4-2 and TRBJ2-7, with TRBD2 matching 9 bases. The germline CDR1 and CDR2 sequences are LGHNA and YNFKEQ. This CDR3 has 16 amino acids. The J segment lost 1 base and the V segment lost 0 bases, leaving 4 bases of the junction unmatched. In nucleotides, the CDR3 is TGTGCCAGCAGCCAAGATCTGACTAGCGGATCCTACGAGCAGTACTTC. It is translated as CASSQDLTSGSYEQYF.

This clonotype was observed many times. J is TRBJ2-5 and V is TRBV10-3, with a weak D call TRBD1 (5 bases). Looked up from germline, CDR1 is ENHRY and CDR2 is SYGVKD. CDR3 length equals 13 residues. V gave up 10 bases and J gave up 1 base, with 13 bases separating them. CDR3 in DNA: TGTGCCACCCGAGACAGCCTCCAAGAGACCCAGTACTTC. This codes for CATRDSLQETQYF.